The clone carrying this T cell receptor (beta chain) was seen repeatedly, ten times or more. MiXCR, run by TCRdb on the 5' RACE reads, gives a single entry per CDR3 protein. The top ten clones hold approximately 4.2% of a sample with 40,000 or so distinct CDR3 sequences, approximately 2.6% of them seen once. The CDR3 is 18 amino acids. From germline, CDR1 is SGDLS and CDR2 YYNGEE. The V end was cut by 2 bases, the J end by 0 bases, with 21 bases between. The sample is drawn from a study of CD8 T cells in ankylosing spondylitis. The clonotype comes from a male donor with ankylosing spondylitis or in good health (not recorded which). Input material: blood, either unsorted or a sorted T cell fraction (not recorded which). The V and J genes are TRBV9 and TRBJ2-7; D may be TRBD2 (11 bases). CDR3 sequence (DNA): TGTGCCAGCAGCGTGGGACTAGCGGACAGGGGGAGCTCCTACGAGCAGTACTTC. It is translated as CASSVGLADRGSSYEQYF.